Shown below are 25 T cell receptor beta chains from a single sample sequenced in a study of blood T cell repertoires in COVID-19. Assay used: immunoSEQ multiplex PCR; TCRdb lists only in-frame clones, some missing. The sample contains roughly 170,000 clones, 74% of which appear only once. Material for sequencing was peripheral blood. Receptors originate from an elderly woman with acute or convalescent COVID-19.

The chain has TRBV28 and TRBJ1-3; D is unclear. This CDR3 comprises 13 residues. CDR1 MDHEN and CDR2 SYDVKM come from the germline V gene. Trimming stripped 1 base from V and 8 bases from J, with 9 bases between. The CDR3: CASSLLPPDTIYF. The CDR3 DNA reads as TGTGCCAGCAGTTTATTACCCCCGGACACCATATATTTT. The full variable domain, its missing parts supplied by reference TRBV28 and TRBJ1-3, is DVKVTQSSRYLVKRTGEKVFLECVQDMDHENMFWYRQDPGLGLRLIYFSYDVKMKEKGDIPEGYSVSREKKERFSLILESASTNQTSMYLCASSLLPPDTIYFGEGSWLTVV.

The rearrangement joins TRBV14 to TRBJ2-7; D remains unclear. The CDR3 is 14 amino acids. Per germline, CDR1 SGHDN and CDR2 FVKESK. V gave up 3 bases and J gave up 4 bases, with 13 bases separating them. CDR3 DNA sequence: TGTGCCAGCAGCCAGAGACTCCTCTGGTACGAGCAGTACTTC. Its protein is CASSQRLLWYEQYF.

This sequence joins TRBV29-1 and TRBJ1-2, with TRBD1 as a possible D gene (5 bases). CDR1 is SQVTM, CDR2 ANQGSEA, per germline. The V end was cut by 6 bases, the J end by 9 bases, with 20 bases between. The CDR3 runs 13 residues. The CDR3: CSVSPETVGRYTF. The CDR3 region has the DNA TGCAGCGTGTCACCTGAGACAGTGGGTCGCTACACCTTC.

J is TRBJ2-7 and V is TRBV2; D possibly corresponds to TRBD2 (6 bases). CDR3 length equals 13 residues. Trimming took off 6 bases at V and 3 bases at J, with 12 bases between the two ends. Germline V gene sequence: CDR1 SNHLY, CDR2 FYNNEI. CDR3 amino acids: CASRSTGDYEQYF. DNA of the CDR3: TGTGCCAGCAGGTCGACGGGGGACTACGAGCAGTACTTC.

This chain uses TRBV28 with TRBJ2-7; 9 bases agree with TRBD2. The V and J ends lost 4 bases and 3 bases, in that order; junction bases with no gene match: 7. The CDR3 totals 15 residues. Germline values: CDR1 MDHEN, CDR2 SYDVKM. The CDR3 is CASSSSGNHYYEQYF. The CDR3 region has the DNA TGTGCCAGCAGTTCTAGCGGGAACCACTACTACGAGCAGTACTTC. Combining the CDR3 with reference TRBV28 and TRBJ2-7 gives the whole variable domain DVKVTQSSRYLVKRTGEKVFLECVQDMDHENMFWYRQDPGLGLRLIYFSYDVKMKEKGDIPEGYSVSREKKERFSLILESASTNQTSMYLCASSSSGNHYYEQYFGPGTRLTVT.

The chain recombines TRBV28 with TRBJ1-5, with 10 bases aligning to TRBD1. The CDR3 consists of 15 residues. Germline trimming cut 6 bases from V and 4 bases from J; bases unmatched to any gene: 6. CDR1 and CDR2 (germline): MDHEN, SYDVKM. The CDR3 sequence is CASSLTGGLNQPQHF. CDR3 nucleotide sequence: TGTGCCAGCAGCCTGACAGGGGGCTTAAATCAGCCCCAGCATTTT.

This clone is a singleton in its sample. This sequence joins TRBV28 and TRBJ2-3; TRBD2 matches at 11 bases. The V gene's germline CDR1 is MDHEN and CDR2 SYDVKM. The V gene end was trimmed by 8 bases and the J gene end by 2 bases; junction bases not matched to a gene: 3. The CDR3 covers 14 residues. The CDR3: CASSTSGTTDTQYF. CDR3 sequence (DNA): TGTGCCAGCTCGACTAGCGGGACCACAGATACGCAGTATTTT.

The chain combines TRBV7-8 with TRBJ1-2; 9 nucleotides match TRBD1. Trimming cost V 6 bases and J 8 bases; bases outside gene matches: 10. Germline V gene data show CDR1 as SGHVS and CDR2 as FQNEAQ. The CDR3 is 14 amino acids. CDR3 nucleotide sequence: TGTGCCAGCAGGCGGGCCCAGACAGGGGGAGGCTACACCTTC. Translated: CASRRAQTGGGYTF.

The CDR3, as DNA: TGTGCCAGCAGTTTGGGAAGCGGGGTCCTCCAAGAGACCCAGTACTTC. Protein product: CASSLGSGVLQETQYF. The chain recombines TRBV28 with TRBJ2-5, with TRBD2 matching over 7 bases. Germline V CDR1 and CDR2: MDHEN, SYDVKM. V lost 3 bases and J lost 1; bases outside the gene matches: 8. This CDR3 contains 16 residues.

The V gene is TRBV9, the J gene TRBJ2-7, with TRBD1 identical over 8 bases. The CDR3 length is 15 residues. Germline V lookup: CDR1 SGDLS, CDR2 YYNGEE. The V segment lost 2 bases and the J segment 2 bases; nucleotides outside the gene matches: 6. In DNA, the CDR3 is TGTGCCAGCAGCGTGTCCGGGACAGGACCCTACGAGCAGTACTTC. Translation: CASSVSGTGPYEQYF.

The J gene is TRBJ2-7, the V gene TRBV28, with 9 bases lining up with TRBD2. J gave up 0 bases and V 8 bases, and 5 bases lay outside the gene matches. This CDR3 comprises 14 residues. Per the germline V gene, CDR1 is MDHEN and CDR2 is SYDVKM. CDR3 protein: CASRRGGYSYEQYF. CDR3 coding DNA: TGTGCCAGCCGGCGGGGGGGATACTCCTACGAGCAGTACTTC.

The V call is TRBV18, the J call TRBJ2-2; a weak D match, TRBD1 (6 bases). Per the germline V gene, CDR1 is KGHSH and CDR2 is LQKENI. Trimming left V 3 bases short and J 2 bases short, with 16 bases between. The CDR3 sequence is 17 residues long. CDR3 DNA: TGTGCCAGCTCACCGCCCGGGACAACCTTTAACACCGGGGAGCTGTTTTTT. This gives the protein CASSPPGTTFNTGELFF.

This chain connects TRBV5-1 to TRBJ2-1; 7 bases line up with TRBD1. The CDR3 length is 15 residues. CDR1 and CDR2 from the germline V gene are SGHRS and YFSETQ. V dropped 7 bases and J dropped 6; count of bases not matched to a gene: 13. In nucleotides, the CDR3 is TGCGCCAGCTTAGACGGCAGGGGGTGGATCAATGAGCAGTTCTTC. Translation gives CASLDGRGWINEQFF.

The chain recombines TRBV19 with TRBJ1-1; perhaps TRBD1 as D (6 bases). V lost 4 bases to trimming and J lost 3 bases, with 9 bases between them. The CDR3 contains 13 residues. Germline CDR1 reads LNHDA; CDR2 reads SQIVND (reference sequence). The CDR3 is CASSKNRDTEAFF. The CDR3 nucleotides are TGTGCCAGTAGTAAGAACAGGGACACTGAAGCTTTCTTT.

The chain employs TRBV2 and TRBJ1-5; D remains unclear. This CDR3 is 13 amino acids long. Per germline, CDR1 SNHLY and CDR2 FYNNEI. The ends were cut back, 6 bases at V and 1 base at J, with 7 bases in the middle. The CDR3 coding sequence is TGTGCCAGCAGCCTCTCGAGCAATCAGCCCCAGCATTTT. Protein product: CASSLSSNQPQHF.

The chain couples TRBV19 to TRBJ2-2; TRBD2 matches 8 bases. With 3 bases clipped from V and 7 bases from J, the junction kept 10 bases outside the gene matches. The V gene's germline CDR1 is LNHDA and CDR2 SQIVND (reference sequence). The CDR3 has 16 amino acids. CDR3 sequence reads: CASSIPGGIDIGELFF. DNA for the CDR3: TGTGCCAGTAGTATTCCGGGAGGGATCGATATCGGGGAGCTGTTTTTT.

The V gene is TRBV7-8, the J gene TRBJ1-6; D is unclear. Trimming pared 4 bases from V and 8 bases from J, leaving 9 bases between. This CDR3 is 13 amino acids long. Germline V lookup: CDR1 SGHVS, CDR2 FQNEAQ. The CDR3 sequence is CASSSQWDSPLHF. The DNA for the CDR3 is TGTGCCAGCAGCTCACAGTGGGATTCACCCCTCCACTTT.

In its sample, this clone was seen a few times. The CDR3 sequence: CASSFRESGNEQFF. For the CDR3, the DNA is TGTGCCAGCAGCTTTCGGGAGTCAGGGAATGAGCAGTTCTTC. This sequence joins TRBV7-2 and TRBJ2-1; D possibly corresponds to TRBD2 (6 bases). CDR3 size: 14 residues. Per germline, CDR1 SGHTA and CDR2 FQGNSA. The germline V and J ends were trimmed by 3 bases and 7 bases, with 13 bases remaining between them.

The rearrangement uses TRBV7-2 and TRBJ2-1; no reliable D call. V lost 2 bases and J lost 6, with 8 bases in between. This CDR3 contains 13 residues. CDR1 is SGHTA and CDR2 is FQGNSA in the germline V gene. CDR3 nucleotides: TGTGCCAGCAGCTTAATACGGTTCAATGAGCAGTTCTTC. Translation: CASSLIRFNEQFF.

This chain connects TRBV2 to TRBJ2-2, with 9 nucleotides matching TRBD2. Unmatched junction bases numbered 4, after V lost 6 bases and J lost 5 bases. CDR3 length: 14 residues. CDR1 and CDR2 from the germline V gene are SNHLY and FYNNEI. The CDR3 DNA sequence: TGTGCCAGCAGAGCTAGCGGGATGACCGGGGAGCTGTTTTTT. Amino acid sequence: CASRASGMTGELFF.

The V and J genes are TRBV2 and TRBJ1-6; 7 bases are shared with TRBD1. J was trimmed by 7 bases and V by 11 bases; bases with no gene match: 8. Germline CDR1 SNHLY, CDR2 FYNNEI. The CDR3 totals 13 residues. DNA of the CDR3: TGTGCCTCCCTGTGGGACAGCAATTCACCCCTCCACTTT. Amino acid sequence: CASLWDSNSPLHF.

This chain connects TRBV7-2 to TRBJ2-5, with TRBD2 matching 8 bases. CDR1 and CDR2 from the germline V gene are SGHTA and FQGNSA. J lost 5 bases, V lost 7 bases, and 12 bases had no gene match. The CDR3 extends over 15 amino acids. In DNA form, the CDR3 reads TGTGCCAGCACCCCAAGAATCCGGGGGGGGGAGACCCAGTACTTC. This gives the protein CASTPRIRGGETQYF.

The chain is built from TRBV7-8 and TRBJ2-7, with a possible D match to TRBD1 (6 bases). The CDR3 contains 15 residues. The V gene's germline CDR1 is SGHVS and CDR2 FQNEAQ. Trimming shortened V by 4 bases and J by 0 bases, and 13 bases separated the two germline ends. Here the CDR3 reads CASSSHGDTSYEQYF. The DNA for the CDR3 is TGTGCCAGCAGCTCCCATGGGGACACCTCCTACGAGCAGTACTTC.

This clone was counted a few times. The CDR3, as DNA: TGTGCCAGCAGCAGGTACAGGGGTTCCTACGAGCAGTACTTC. This sequence encodes CASSRYRGSYEQYF. The J gene is TRBJ2-7, the V gene TRBV7-2; 7 bases line up with TRBD1. Germline CDR1 is SGHTA and CDR2 is FQGNSA. Trimming at V came to 5 bases and at J to 1 base, leaving 5 bases not matched to a gene. This CDR3 comprises 14 residues.

The chain couples TRBV5-1 to TRBJ2-7, with D uncertain. This CDR3 comprises 13 residues. Trimming cost V 1 base and J 3 bases, with 8 bases left between them. Germline lookup yields CDR1 SGHRS and CDR2 YFSETQ. This chain's CDR3 is CASSLYSLYEQYF. CDR3 nucleotide sequence: TGCGCCAGCAGCTTGTACAGCCTCTACGAGCAGTACTTC.